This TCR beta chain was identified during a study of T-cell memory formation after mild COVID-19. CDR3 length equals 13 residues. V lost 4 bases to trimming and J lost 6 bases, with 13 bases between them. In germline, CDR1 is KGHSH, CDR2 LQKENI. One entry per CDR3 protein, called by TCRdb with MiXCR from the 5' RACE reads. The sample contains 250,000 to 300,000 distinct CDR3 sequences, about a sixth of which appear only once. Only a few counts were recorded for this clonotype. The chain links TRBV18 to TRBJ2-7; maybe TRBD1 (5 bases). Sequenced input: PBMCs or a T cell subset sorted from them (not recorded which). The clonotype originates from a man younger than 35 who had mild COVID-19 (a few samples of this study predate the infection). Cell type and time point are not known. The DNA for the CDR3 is TGTGCCAGCTCACGCGACGACAGTTTCGAGCAGTACGTC. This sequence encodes CASSRDDSFEQYV.